A single sample gave rise to the 2 T cell receptor beta chains below, sequenced in a study of spatial heterogeneity in lung cancer. Findings and caveats of the study: Counts that tracked tumor mutation counts were those of expanded intratumoral alpha and beta TCRs.

TCRdb independently ran MiXCR on the 5' RACE reads; one entry per CDR3 protein. Of under 7,000 distinct CDR3 sequences listed, roughly 2.9% were seen once; the top ten hold about a fifth. Antigen specificity for these receptors is unknown. This sample's time point: sample taken at primary tumor resection. Sequences were derived from lung tumor tissue, sampled at surgery. Receptor source: a male donor with early-stage non-small cell lung cancer.

V and J are TRBV7-9 and TRBJ1-4; D gene unclear. The CDR3 is made up of 12 amino acids. Germline CDR1 SEHNR, CDR2 FQNEAQ (reference sequence). Trimming removed 5 bases at V and 8 bases at J, with 9 bases between. The DNA of the CDR3 is TGTGCCAGCAGCCCTCGTCAGGAAAAACTGTTTTTT. Amino acid sequence: CASSPRQEKLFF.

In its sample, this clonotype was seen many times. The gene calls are TRBV15 and TRBJ2-3; weak D call: TRBD1 (5 bases). Trimming left V 2 bases short and J 5 bases short, with 8 bases between. The CDR3 runs 13 residues. The germline V gene has CDR1 LNHNV and CDR2 YYDKDF (reference sequence). CDR3: CATSRKGLDTQYF. Here the CDR3 DNA reads TGTGCCACCAGCAGAAAGGGGTTAGATACGCAGTATTTT. Complete variable domain (other parts from reference TRBV15 and TRBJ2-3): DAMVIQNPRYQVTQFGKPVTLSCSQTLNHNVMYWYQQKSSQAPKLLFHYYDKDFNNEADTPDNFQSRRPNTSFCFLDIRSPGLGDTAMYLCATSRKGLDTQYFGPGTRLTVL.